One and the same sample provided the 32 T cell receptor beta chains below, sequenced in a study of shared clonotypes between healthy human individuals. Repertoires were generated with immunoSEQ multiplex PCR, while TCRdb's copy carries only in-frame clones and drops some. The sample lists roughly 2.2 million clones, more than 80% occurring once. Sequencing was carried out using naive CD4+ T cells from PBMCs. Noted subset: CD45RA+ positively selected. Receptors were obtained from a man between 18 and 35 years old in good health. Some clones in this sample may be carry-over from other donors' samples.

The CDR3 sequence: CASSLWQGPLDTQYF. The CDR3 DNA sequence: TGTGCCAGCAGCTTATGGCAGGGCCCTCTGGATACGCAGTATTTT. The chain recombines TRBV7-9 with TRBJ2-3; D is perhaps TRBD1 (5 bases). CDR1 SEHNR and CDR2 FQNEAQ come from the germline V gene (reference sequence). Trimming removed 2 bases at V and 6 bases at J, with 15 bases between. This CDR3 is 15 amino acids long.

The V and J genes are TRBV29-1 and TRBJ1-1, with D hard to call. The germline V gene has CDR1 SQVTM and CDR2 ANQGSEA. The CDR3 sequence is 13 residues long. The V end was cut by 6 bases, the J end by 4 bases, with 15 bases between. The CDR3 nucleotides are TGCAGCGTCGGGGAGCGTTATTCCACTGAAGCTTTCTTT. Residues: CSVGERYSTEAFF.

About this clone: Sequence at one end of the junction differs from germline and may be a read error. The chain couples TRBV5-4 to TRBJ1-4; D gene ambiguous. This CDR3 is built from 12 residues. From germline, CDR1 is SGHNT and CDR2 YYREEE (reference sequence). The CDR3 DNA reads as TGTGCCAGCTCATTCCTGAATGAAAAGCTGTTTTTT. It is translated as CASSFLNEKLFF.

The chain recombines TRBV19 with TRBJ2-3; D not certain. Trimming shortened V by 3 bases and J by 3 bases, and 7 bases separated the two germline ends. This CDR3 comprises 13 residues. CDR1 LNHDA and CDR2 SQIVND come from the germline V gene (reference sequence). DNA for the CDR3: TGTGCCAGTAGTATGGGCGTTACAGATACGCAGTATTTT. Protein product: CASSMGVTDTQYF.

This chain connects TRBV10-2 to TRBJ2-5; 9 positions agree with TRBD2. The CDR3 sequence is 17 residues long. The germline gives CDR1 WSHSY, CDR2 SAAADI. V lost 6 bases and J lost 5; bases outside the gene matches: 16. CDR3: CASSALSGSAGRETQYF. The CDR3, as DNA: TGCGCCAGCAGCGCCCTTAGCGGGAGCGCAGGTCGGGAGACCCAGTACTTC.

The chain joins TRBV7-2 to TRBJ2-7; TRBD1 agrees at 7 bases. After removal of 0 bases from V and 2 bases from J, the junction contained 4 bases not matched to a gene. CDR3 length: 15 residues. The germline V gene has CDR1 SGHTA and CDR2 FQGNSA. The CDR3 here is CASSLATGPTYEQYF. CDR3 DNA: TGTGCCAGCAGCTTAGCGACAGGGCCCACCTACGAGCAGTACTTC.

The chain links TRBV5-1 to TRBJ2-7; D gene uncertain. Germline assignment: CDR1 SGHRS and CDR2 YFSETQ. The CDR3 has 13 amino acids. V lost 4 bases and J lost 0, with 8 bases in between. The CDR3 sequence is CASSPAPSYEQYF. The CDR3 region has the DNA TGCGCCAGCAGCCCCGCACCCTCCTACGAGCAGTACTTC.

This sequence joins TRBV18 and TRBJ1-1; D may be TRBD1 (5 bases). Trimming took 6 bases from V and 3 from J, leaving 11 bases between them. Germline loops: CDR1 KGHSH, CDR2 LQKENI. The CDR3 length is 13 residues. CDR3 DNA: TGTGCCAGCTCCTCGGGGCAGGACACTGAAGCTTTCTTT. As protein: CASSSGQDTEAFF.

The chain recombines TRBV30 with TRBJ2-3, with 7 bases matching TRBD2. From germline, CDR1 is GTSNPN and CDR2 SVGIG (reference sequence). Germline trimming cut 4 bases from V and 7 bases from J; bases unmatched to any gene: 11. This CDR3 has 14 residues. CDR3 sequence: CAWKTQLAGYTQYF. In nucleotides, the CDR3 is TGTGCCTGGAAAACGCAATTAGCGGGCTATACGCAGTATTTT.

The CDR3 is CASSVAWGGDQPQHF. The DNA for the CDR3 is TGTGCCAGCAGTGTCGCTTGGGGCGGGGATCAGCCCCAGCATTTT. The chain employs TRBV2 and TRBJ1-5; D may be TRBD1 (5 bases). Germline V gives CDR1 SNHLY, CDR2 FYNNEI. V lost 4 bases to trimming and J lost 5 bases, with 15 bases between them. The CDR3 is made up of 15 amino acids.

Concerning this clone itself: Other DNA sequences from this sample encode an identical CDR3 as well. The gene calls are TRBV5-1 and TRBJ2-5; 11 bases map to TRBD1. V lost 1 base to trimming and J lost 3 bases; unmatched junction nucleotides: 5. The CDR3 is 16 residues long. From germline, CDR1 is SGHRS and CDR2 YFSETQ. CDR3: CASSLTGTGGEETQYF. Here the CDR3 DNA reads TGCGCCAGCAGCTTGACCGGGACAGGGGGGGAAGAGACCCAGTACTTC. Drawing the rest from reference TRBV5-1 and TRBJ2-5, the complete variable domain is KAGVTQTPRYLIKTRGQQVTLSCSPISGHRSVSWYQQTPGQGLQFLFEYFSETQRNKGNFPGRFSGRQFSNSRSEMNVSTLELGDSALYLCASSLTGTGGEETQYFGPGTRLLVL.

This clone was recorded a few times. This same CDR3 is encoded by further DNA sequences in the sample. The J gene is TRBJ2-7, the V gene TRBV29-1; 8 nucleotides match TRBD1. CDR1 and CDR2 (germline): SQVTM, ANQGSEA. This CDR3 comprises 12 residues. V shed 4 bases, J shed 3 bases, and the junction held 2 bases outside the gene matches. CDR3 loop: CSVVTGGYEQYF. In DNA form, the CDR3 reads TGCAGCGTTGTCACAGGGGGCTACGAGCAGTACTTC.

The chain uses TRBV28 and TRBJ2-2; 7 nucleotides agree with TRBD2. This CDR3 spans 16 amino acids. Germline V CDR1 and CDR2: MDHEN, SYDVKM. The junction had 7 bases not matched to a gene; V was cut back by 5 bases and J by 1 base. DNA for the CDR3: TGTGCCAGCAGTCGCGGGACTACCTTGAACACCGGGGAGCTGTTTTTT. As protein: CASSRGTTLNTGELFF.

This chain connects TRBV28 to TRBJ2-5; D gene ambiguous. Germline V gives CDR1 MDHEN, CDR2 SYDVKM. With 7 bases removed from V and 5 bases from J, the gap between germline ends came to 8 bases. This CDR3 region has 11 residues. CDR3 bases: TGTGCCAGCATCGGTGGGGAGACCCAGTACTTC. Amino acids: CASIGGETQYF.

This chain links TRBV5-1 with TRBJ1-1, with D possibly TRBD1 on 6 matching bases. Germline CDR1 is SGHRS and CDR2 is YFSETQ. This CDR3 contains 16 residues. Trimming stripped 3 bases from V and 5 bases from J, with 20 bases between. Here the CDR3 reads CASSSYSQGSVTEAFF. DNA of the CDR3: TGCGCCAGCAGCTCCTATTCACAGGGAAGTGTGACTGAAGCTTTCTTT.

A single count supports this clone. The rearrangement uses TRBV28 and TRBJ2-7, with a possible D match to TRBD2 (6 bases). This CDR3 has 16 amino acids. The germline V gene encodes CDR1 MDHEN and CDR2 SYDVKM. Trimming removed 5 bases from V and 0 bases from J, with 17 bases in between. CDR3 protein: CASSPAWGERSYEQYF. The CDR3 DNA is TGTGCCAGCAGTCCCGCCTGGGGGGAGCGCTCCTACGAGCAGTACTTC.

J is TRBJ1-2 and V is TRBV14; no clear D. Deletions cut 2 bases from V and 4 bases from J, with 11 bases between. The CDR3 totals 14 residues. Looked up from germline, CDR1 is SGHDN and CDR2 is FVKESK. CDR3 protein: CASSQTGRIYGYTF. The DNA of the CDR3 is TGTGCCAGCAGCCAAACTGGACGGATCTATGGCTACACCTTC.

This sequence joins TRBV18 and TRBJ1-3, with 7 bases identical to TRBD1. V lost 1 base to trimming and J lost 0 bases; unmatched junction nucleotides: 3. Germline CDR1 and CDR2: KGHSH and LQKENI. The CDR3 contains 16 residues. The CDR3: CASSPRQGLSGNTIYF. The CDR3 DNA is TGTGCCAGCTCACCACGACAGGGCCTCTCTGGAAACACCATATATTTT. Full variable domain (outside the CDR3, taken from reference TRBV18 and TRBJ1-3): NAGVMQNPRHLVRRRGQEARLRCSPMKGHSHVYWYRQLPEEGLKFMVYLQKENIIDESGMPKERFSAEFPKEGPSILRIQQVVRGDSAAYFCASSPRQGLSGNTIYFGEGSWLTVV.

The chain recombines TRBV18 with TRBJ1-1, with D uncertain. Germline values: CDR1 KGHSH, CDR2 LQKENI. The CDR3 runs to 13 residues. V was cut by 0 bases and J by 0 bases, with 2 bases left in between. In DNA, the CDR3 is TGTGCCAGCTCACCACCGATGAACACTGAAGCTTTCTTT. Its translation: CASSPPMNTEAFF. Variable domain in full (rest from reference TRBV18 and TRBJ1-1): NAGVMQNPRHLVRRRGQEARLRCSPMKGHSHVYWYRQLPEEGLKFMVYLQKENIIDESGMPKERFSAEFPKEGPSILRIQQVVRGDSAAYFCASSPPMNTEAFFGQGTRLTVV.

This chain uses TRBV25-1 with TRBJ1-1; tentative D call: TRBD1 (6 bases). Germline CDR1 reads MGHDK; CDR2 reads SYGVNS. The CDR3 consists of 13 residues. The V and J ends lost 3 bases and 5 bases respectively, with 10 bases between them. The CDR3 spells CASSDSDRTEAFF. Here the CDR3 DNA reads TGTGCCAGCAGTGACTCCGACAGGACTGAAGCTTTCTTT.

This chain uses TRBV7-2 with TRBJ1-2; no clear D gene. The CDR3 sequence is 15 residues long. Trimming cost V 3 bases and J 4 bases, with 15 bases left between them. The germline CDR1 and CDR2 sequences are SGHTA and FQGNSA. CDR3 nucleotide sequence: TGTGCCAGCAGCTTCCTTTTCCCGGCCTCCTATGGCTACACCTTC. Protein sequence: CASSFLFPASYGYTF.

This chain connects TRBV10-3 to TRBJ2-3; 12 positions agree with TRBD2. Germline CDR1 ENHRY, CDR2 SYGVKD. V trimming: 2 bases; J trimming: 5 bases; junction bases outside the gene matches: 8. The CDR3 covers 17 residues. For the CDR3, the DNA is TGTGCCATCAGTGAGGCTAGACTAGCGGGAGACATAGATACGCAGTATTTT. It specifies CAISEARLAGDIDTQYF.

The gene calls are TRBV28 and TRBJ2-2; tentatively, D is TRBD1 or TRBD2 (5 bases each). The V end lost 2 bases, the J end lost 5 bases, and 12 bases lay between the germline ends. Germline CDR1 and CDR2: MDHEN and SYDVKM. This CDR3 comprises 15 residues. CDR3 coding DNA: TGTGCCAGCAGTTTAGGTGGGGGAATAACCGGGGAGCTGTTTTTT. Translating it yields CASSLGGGITGELFF.

Here the CDR3 DNA reads TGTGCCAGCAGCCAAGATGCTGTACAGGGGGACGAGCAGTACTTC. Translated, it gives CASSQDAVQGDEQYF. The chain uses TRBV4-2 and TRBJ2-7; 8 positions match TRBD1. J gave up 5 bases and V 0 bases, and 6 bases lay outside the gene matches. The CDR3 extends over 15 amino acids. CDR1 LGHNA and CDR2 YNFKEQ come from the germline V gene.

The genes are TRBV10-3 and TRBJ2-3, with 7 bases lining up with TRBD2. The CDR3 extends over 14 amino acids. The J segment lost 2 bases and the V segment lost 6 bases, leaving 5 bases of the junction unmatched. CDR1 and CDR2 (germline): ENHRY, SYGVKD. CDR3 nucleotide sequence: TGTGCCATCAGGGGGGGAGGGTCCACAGATACGCAGTATTTT. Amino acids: CAIRGGGSTDTQYF.

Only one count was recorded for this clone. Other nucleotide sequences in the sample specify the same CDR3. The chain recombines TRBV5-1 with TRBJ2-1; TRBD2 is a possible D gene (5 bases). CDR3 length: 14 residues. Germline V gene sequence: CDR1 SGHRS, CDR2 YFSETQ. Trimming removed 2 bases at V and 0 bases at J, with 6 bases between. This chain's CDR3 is CASSFSGSYNEQFF. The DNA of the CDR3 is TGCGCCAGCAGCTTCAGCGGCTCCTACAATGAGCAGTTCTTC.

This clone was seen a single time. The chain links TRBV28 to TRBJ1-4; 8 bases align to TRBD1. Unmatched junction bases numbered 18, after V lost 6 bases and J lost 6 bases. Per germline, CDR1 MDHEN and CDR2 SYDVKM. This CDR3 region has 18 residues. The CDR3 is CASSHAGTGISQDEKLFF. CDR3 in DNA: TGTGCCAGCAGCCACGCCGGGACAGGAATTTCGCAGGATGAAAAACTGTTTTTT.

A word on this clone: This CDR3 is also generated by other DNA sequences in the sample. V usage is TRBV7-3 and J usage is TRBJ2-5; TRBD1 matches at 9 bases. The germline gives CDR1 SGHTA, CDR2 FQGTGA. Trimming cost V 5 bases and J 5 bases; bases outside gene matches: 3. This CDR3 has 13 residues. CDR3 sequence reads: CASSRDREETQYF. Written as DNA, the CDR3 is TGTGCCAGCAGCCGGGACAGGGAGGAGACCCAGTACTTC.

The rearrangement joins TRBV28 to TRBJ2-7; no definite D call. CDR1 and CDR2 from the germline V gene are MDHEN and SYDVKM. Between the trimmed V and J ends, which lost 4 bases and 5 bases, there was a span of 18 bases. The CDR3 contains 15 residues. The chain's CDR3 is CASSSPPRVSHEQYF. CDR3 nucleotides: TGTGCCAGCAGTTCCCCCCCCCGGGTGTCCCACGAGCAGTACTTC.

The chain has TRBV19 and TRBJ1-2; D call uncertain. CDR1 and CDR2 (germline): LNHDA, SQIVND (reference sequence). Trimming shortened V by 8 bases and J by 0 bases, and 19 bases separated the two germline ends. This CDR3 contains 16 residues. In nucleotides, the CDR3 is TGTGCCAGTTCCGCCGTCCGAAGCGGGACTAACTATGGCTACACCTTC. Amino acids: CASSAVRSGTNYGYTF.

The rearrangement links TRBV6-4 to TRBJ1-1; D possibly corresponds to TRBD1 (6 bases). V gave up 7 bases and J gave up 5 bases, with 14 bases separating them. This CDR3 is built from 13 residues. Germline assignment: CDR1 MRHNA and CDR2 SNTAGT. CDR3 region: CASNPGGATEAFF. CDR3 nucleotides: TGTGCCAGCAACCCGGGGGGCGCGACTGAAGCTTTCTTT.

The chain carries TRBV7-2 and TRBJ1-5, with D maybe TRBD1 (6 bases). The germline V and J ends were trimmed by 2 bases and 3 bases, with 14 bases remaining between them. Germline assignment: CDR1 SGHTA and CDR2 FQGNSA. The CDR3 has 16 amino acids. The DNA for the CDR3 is TGTGCCAGCAGCTTAAATCCCGGGGGCAACAATCAGCCCCAGCATTTT. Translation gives CASSLNPGGNNQPQHF.